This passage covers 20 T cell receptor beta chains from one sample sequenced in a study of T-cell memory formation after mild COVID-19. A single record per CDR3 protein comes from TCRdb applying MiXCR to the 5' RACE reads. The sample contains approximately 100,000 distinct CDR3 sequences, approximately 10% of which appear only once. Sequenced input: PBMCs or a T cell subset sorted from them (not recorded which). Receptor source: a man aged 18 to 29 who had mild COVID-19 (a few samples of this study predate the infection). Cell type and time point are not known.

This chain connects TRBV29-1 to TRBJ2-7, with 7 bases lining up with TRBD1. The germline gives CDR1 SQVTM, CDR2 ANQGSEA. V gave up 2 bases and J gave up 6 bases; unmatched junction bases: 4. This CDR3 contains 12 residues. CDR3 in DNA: TGCAGCGTTGAAATTCCAGGGGGCGAGCAGTACGTC. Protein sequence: CSVEIPGGEQYV.

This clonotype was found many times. Written as DNA, the CDR3 is TGTGCCAGCAGCTTAGGACCCCAAAACATTCAGTACTTC. Amino acid sequence: CASSLGPQNIQYF. This sequence joins TRBV11-3 and TRBJ2-4; no firm D call. This CDR3 is built from 13 residues. Germline V gene data show CDR1 as SGHNT and CDR2 as YENEEA. V shed 1 base and J shed 5 bases, with 6 bases lying between them.

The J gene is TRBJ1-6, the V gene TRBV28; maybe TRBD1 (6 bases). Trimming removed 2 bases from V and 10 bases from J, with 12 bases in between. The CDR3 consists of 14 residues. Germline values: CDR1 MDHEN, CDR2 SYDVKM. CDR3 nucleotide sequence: TGTGCCAGCAGTTTACACAGGGAGTACTCACCCCTCCACTTT. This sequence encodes CASSLHREYSPLHF. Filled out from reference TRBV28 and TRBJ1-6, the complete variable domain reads DVKVTQSSRYLVKRTGEKVFLECVQDMDHENMFWYRQDPGLGLRLIYFSYDVKMKEKGDIPEGYSVSREKKERFSLILESASTNQTSMYLCASSLHREYSPLHFGNGTRLTVT.

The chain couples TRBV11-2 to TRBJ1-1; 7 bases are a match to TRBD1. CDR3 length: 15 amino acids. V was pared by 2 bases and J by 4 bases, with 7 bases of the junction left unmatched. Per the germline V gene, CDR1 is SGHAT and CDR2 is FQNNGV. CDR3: CASSLPSTGLTEAFF. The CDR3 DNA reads TGTGCCAGCAGCTTACCATCGACAGGGCTCACTGAAGCTTTCTTT.

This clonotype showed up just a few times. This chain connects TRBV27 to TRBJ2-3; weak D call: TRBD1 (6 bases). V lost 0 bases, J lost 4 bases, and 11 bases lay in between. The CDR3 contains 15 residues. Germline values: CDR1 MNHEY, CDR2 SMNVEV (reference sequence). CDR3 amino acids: CASSLSLGQPDTQYF. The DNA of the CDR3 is TGTGCCAGCAGTTTATCTCTCGGACAGCCAGATACGCAGTATTTT.

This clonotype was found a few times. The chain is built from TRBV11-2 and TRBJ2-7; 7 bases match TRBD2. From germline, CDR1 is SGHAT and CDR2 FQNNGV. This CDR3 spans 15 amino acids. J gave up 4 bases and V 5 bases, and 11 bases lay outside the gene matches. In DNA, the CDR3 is TGTGCCAGCAGCCACCAGCGGGGCTCGGGGTACGAGCAGTACTTC. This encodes CASSHQRGSGYEQYF.

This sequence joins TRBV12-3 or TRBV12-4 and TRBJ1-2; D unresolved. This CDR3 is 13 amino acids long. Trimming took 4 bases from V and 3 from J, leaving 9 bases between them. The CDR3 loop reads CASSWTWHYGYTF. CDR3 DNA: TGTGCCAGCAGTTGGACCTGGCACTATGGCTACACCTTC.

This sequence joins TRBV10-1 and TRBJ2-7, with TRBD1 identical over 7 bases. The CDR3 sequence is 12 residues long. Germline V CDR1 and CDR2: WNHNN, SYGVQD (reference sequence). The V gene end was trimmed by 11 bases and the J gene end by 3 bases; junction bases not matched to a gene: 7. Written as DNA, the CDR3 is TGCGCCCCTTGGACAGGCTTCTACGAGCAGTACGTC. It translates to CAPWTGFYEQYV.

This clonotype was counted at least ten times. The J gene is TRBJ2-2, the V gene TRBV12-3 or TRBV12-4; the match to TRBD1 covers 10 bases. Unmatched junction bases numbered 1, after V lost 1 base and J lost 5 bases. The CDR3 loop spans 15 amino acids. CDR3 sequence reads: CASSLGTGGTGELFF. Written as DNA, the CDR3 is TGTGCCAGCAGTTTAGGGACAGGGGGAACCGGGGAGCTGTTTTTT.

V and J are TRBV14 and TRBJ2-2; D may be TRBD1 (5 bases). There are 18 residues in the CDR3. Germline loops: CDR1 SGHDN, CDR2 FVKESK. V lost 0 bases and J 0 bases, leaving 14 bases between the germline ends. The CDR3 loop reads CASSQDLYLGPNTGELFF. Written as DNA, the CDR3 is TGTGCCAGCAGCCAAGATCTTTACCTGGGGCCGAACACCGGGGAGCTGTTTTTT.

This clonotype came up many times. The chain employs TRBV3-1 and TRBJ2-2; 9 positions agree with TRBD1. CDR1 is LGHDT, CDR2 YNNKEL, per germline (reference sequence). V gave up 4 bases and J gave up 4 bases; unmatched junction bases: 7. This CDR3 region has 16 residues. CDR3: CASSPGQGLITGELFF. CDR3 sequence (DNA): TGTGCCAGCAGCCCCGGACAGGGGTTGATCACCGGGGAGCTGTTTTTT.

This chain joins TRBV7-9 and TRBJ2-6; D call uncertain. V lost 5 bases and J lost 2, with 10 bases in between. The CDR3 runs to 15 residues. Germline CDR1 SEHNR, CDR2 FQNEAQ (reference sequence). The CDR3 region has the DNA TGTGCCAGCAGCGGGTGGGGTACTGGGGCCAACGTCCTGACTTTC. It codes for CASSGWGTGANVLTF.

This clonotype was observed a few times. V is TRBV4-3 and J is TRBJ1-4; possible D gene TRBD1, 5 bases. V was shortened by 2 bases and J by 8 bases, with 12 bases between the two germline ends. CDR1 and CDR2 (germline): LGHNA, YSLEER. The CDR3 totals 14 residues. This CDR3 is CASSQRGGAEKLFF. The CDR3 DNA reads TGCGCCAGCAGCCAAAGGGGAGGGGCGGAAAAACTGTTTTTT.

CDR3 residues: CSATKTRTGGETQYF. CDR3 nucleotide sequence: TGCAGTGCTACAAAAACTCGGACGGGTGGGGAGACCCAGTACTTC. This chain connects TRBV20-1 to TRBJ2-5; D gene uncertain. The ends were cut back, 4 bases at V and 5 bases at J, with 20 bases in the middle. The CDR3 is made up of 15 amino acids. Germline assignment: CDR1 DFQATT and CDR2 SNEGSKA (reference sequence).

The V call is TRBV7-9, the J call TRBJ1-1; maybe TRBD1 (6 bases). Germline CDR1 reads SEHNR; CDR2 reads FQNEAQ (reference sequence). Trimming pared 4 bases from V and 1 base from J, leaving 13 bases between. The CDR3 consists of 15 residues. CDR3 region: CASSWEVRGNTEAFF. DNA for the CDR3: TGTGCCAGCAGCTGGGAAGTCAGGGGGAACACTGAAGCTTTCTTT.

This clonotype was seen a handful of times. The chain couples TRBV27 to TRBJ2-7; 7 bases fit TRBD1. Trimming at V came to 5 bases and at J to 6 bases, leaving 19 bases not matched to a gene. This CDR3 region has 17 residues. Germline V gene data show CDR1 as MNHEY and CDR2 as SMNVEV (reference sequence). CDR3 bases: TGTGCCAGCAGTACCTACAGCAAGTCACAGGGGATTCGCGAGCAGTACTTC. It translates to CASSTYSKSQGIREQYF.

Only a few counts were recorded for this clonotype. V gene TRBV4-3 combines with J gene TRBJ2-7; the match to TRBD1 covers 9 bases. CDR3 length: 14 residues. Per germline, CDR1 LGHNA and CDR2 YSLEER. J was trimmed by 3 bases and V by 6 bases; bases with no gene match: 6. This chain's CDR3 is CASRSTGGIYEQYF. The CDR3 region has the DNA TGCGCCAGCAGGAGCACAGGGGGCATCTACGAGCAGTACTTC.

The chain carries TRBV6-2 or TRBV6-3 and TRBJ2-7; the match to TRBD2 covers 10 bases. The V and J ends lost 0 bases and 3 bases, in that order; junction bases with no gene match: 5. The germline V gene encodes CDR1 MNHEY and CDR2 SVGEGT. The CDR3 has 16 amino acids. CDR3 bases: TGTGCCAGCAGTTACTCGCCTAGCGGGGGTTACTACGAGCAGTACGTC. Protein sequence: CASSYSPSGGYYEQYV.

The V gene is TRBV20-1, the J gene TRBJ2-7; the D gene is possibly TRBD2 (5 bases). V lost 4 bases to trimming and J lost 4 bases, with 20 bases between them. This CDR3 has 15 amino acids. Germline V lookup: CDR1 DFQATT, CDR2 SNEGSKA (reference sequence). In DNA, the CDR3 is TGCAGTGCTAACAAAGAGGGCCTCCGTACGTACGAGCAGTACGTC. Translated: CSANKEGLRTYEQYV.

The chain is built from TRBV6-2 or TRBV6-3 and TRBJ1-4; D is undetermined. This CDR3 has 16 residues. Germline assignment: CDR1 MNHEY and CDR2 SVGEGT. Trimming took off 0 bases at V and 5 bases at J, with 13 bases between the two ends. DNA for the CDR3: TGTGCCAGCAGTTACTCGATTTGGGATGAGAATGAAAAACTGTTTTTT. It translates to CASSYSIWDENEKLFF.